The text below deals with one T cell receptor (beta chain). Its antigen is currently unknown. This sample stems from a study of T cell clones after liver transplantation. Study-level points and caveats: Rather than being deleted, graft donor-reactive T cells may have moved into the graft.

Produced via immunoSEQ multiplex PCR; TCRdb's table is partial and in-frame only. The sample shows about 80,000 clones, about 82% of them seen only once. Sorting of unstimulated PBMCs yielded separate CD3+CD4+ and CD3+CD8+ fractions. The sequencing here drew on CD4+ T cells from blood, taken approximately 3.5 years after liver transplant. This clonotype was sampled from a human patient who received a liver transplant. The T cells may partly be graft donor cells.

CDR3 region: CASSNQGWGGYTF. As DNA, the CDR3 is TGTGCCAGCAGCAATCAGGGGTGGGGGGGCTACACCTTC. The chain has TRBV6-6 and TRBJ1-2; tentative D call: TRBD1 (6 bases). Germline assignment: CDR1 MNHNY and CDR2 SVGAGI (reference sequence). The CDR3 is 13 residues long. V was cut by 6 bases and J by 8 bases, with 16 bases left in between.